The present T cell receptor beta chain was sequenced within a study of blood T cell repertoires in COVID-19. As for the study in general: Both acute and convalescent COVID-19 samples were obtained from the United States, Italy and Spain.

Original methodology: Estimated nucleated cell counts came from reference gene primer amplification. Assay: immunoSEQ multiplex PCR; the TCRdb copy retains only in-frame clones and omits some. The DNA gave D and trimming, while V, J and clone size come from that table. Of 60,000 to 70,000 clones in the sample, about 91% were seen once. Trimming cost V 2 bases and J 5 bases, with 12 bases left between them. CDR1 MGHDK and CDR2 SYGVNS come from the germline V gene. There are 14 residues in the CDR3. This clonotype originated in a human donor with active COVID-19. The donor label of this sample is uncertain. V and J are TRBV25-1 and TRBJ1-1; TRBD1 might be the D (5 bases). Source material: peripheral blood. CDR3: CASSENNRLTEAFF. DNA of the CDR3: TGTGCCAGCAGTGAAAATAACAGGCTAACTGAAGCTTTCTTT.